The 9 T cell receptor beta chains given below trace back to one sample, sequenced in a study of blood T cell repertoires in COVID-19 (TCRdb year 2020). Libraries came from the immunoSEQ multiplex PCR assay. In TCRdb, the immuneACCESS table is reduced to in-frame sequences with V and J assigned. These tables do not hold every clone; where another copy was compared, an unresolved V gene accounts for under half, and the others remain unexplained. The sample table contains 200,000 to 250,000 clones; only one count was recorded for 65% to 90% of them. Jointly, the top ten make up 7.4% of the sample. Material for sequencing was peripheral blood. Receptor source: a woman aged 45-65 years with acute or convalescent COVID-19.

In this sample, this clone turned up a few times. J is TRBJ2-2 and V is TRBV6-4; 8 bases are a match to TRBD2. This CDR3 contains 15 residues. V lost 6 bases and J lost 5; bases outside the gene matches: 8. Germline V gene sequence: CDR1 MRHNA, CDR2 SNTAGT. Here the CDR3 reads CASSPGGAETGELFF. CDR3 nucleotide sequence: TGTGCCAGCAGCCCCGGGGGGGCCGAAACCGGGGAGCTGTTTTTT.

The rearrangement joins TRBV7-2 to TRBJ2-7; 7 bases are shared with TRBD2. The V gene's germline CDR1 is SGHTA and CDR2 FQGNSA. The V segment lost 5 bases and the J segment 0 bases; nucleotides outside the gene matches: 10. The CDR3 sequence is 16 residues long. The CDR3, as DNA: TGTGCCAGCAGCCTCACTAGCGAAACGAGCTCCTACGAGCAGTACTTC. Its translation is CASSLTSETSSYEQYF.

In its sample, this clone was seen a few times. The V gene is TRBV19, the J gene TRBJ1-4; 7 bases agree with TRBD1. V was pared by 1 base and J by 7 bases, with 9 bases of the junction left unmatched. Looked up from germline, CDR1 is LNHDA and CDR2 is SQIVND (reference sequence). The CDR3 contains 16 residues. Here the CDR3 reads CASSIGRQGVGEKLFF. CDR3 bases: TGTGCCAGTAGTATAGGACGACAGGGTGTCGGTGAAAAACTGTTTTTT. Full variable domain (rest looked up from reference TRBV19 and TRBJ1-4): DGGITQSPKYLFRKEGQNVTLSCEQNLNHDAMYWYRQDPGQGLRLIYYSQIVNDFQKGDIAEGYSVSREKKESFPLTVTSAQKNPTAFYLCASSIGRQGVGEKLFFGSGTQLSVL.

The gene calls are TRBV5-1 and TRBJ2-7, with 8 positions matching TRBD1. Germline V gives CDR1 SGHRS, CDR2 YFSETQ. V shed 5 bases and J 5 bases; nucleotides not matched to a gene: 12. The length of the CDR3 is 15 residues. CDR3 sequence reads: CASRQAGGEVHEQYF. CDR3 sequence (DNA): TGCGCCAGCAGACAAGCAGGGGGCGAAGTTCACGAGCAGTACTTC.

CDR3: CASSSDRMELFF. The CDR3 coding sequence is TGCGCCAGCAGCTCGGACAGAATGGAGCTGTTTTTT. The gene calls are TRBV5-1 and TRBJ2-2; possible D gene TRBD1, 6 bases. V lost 3 bases and J lost 10, with 10 bases in between. The CDR3 is made up of 12 amino acids. Per the germline V gene, CDR1 is SGHRS and CDR2 is YFSETQ.

The chain combines TRBV7-9 with TRBJ2-2, with 11 positions matching TRBD2. Trimming removed 5 bases from V and 9 bases from J; junction bases left unmatched: 8. CDR3 length: 15 amino acids. Germline V gene sequence: CDR1 SEHNR, CDR2 FQNEAQ (reference sequence). CDR3 sequence reads: CASSPTSGNYRELFF. The CDR3 nucleotides read TGTGCCAGCAGCCCGACTAGCGGGAACTACCGGGAGCTGTTTTTT.

V usage is TRBV28 and J usage is TRBJ1-3; D unresolved. Trimming cost V 2 bases and J 4 bases, with 3 bases left between them. Germline CDR1 is MDHEN and CDR2 is SYDVKM. The CDR3 consists of 12 residues. The CDR3 loop reads CASSLRGNTIYF. Here the CDR3 DNA reads TGTGCCAGCAGTTTACGGGGAAACACCATATATTTT.

V gene TRBV6-1 combines with J gene TRBJ1-2; TRBD1 matches 8 bases. V lost 3 bases, J lost 8 bases, and 5 bases stayed unmatched. Per germline, CDR1 MNHNS and CDR2 SASEGT. The CDR3 consists of 13 residues. The CDR3 DNA follows: TGTGCCAGCAGTGACAGGGGGCGCCTAGGCTACACCTTC. Its translation: CASSDRGRLGYTF.

The chain has TRBV4-1 and TRBJ2-3, with 8 bases identical to TRBD2. Germline V gene lookup returns CDR1 MGHRA and CDR2 YSYEKL. The CDR3 runs 16 residues. Germline trimming cut 0 bases from V and 1 base from J; bases unmatched to any gene: 3. The chain's CDR3 is CASSQDLGLGTDTQYF. The CDR3 DNA reads TGCGCCAGCAGCCAAGATCTGGGACTAGGCACAGATACGCAGTATTTT.